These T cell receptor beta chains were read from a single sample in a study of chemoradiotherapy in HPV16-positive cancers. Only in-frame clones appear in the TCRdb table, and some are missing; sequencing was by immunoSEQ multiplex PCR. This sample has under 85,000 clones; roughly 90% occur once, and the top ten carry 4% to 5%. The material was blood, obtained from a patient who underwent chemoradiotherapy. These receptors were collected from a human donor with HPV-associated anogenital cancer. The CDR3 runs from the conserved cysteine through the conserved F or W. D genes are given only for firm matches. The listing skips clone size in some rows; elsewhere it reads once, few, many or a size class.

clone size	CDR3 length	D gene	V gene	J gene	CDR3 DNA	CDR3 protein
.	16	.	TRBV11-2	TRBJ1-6	TGTGCCAGTAACGGAGGGCTAAGCTCCTATAATTCACCCCTCCACTTT	CASNGGLSSYNSPLHF
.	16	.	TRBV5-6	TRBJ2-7	TGTGCCAGCAGCCTCAAGACCGGGCCGTACACCTACGAGCAGTACTTC	CASSLKTGPYTYEQYF
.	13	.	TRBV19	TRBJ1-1	TGTGCCAGTAGTAGGTGGGTTGGCCATGAAGCTTTCTTT	CASSRWVGHEAFF
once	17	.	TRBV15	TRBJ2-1	TGTGCCACCAGCAACTTGCATGTAGCTGTGTCCTACAATGAGCAGTTCTTC	CATSNLHVAVSYNEQFF
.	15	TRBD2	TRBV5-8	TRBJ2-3	TGTGCCAGCAGACCGGCTAGCGGGAGGTCAGATACGCAGTATTTT	CASRPASGRSDTQYF
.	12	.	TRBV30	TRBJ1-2	TGTGCCTGGAGTGCCCAGAGTGGTGGCTACACCTTC	CAWSAQSGGYTF
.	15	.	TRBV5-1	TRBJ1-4	TGCGCCAGCAGCTTGGCGAATTCCCCTAATGAAAAACTGTTTTTT	CASSLANSPNEKLFF
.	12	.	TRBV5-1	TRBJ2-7	TGCGCCAGCAGCTTGCCTAGCCAGGAGCAGTACTTC	CASSLPSQEQYF
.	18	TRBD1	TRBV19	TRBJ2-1	TGTGCCACCTCCCCGGACAGGGGGCGCCCAGGCTGGCCAAGTGAGCAGTTCTTC	CATSPDRGRPGWPSEQFF
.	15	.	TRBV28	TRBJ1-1	TGTGCCAGCAGTACCCCGGCAGACTGGAAGGGTGAAGCTTTCTTT	CASSTPADWKGEAFF
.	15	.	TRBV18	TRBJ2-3	TGTGCCAGCCTCCTCTCCGGGGCTGGCACAGATACGCAGTATTTT	CASLLSGAGTDTQYF
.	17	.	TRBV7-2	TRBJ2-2	TGTGCCAGCAGCTTAGGCCCTCAGGGGTGGAACACCGGGGAGCTGTTTTTT	CASSLGPQGWNTGELFF
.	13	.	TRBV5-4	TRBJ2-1	TGTGCCAGCAGCGCCCAGGGTTCGGATGAGCAGTTCTTC	CASSAQGSDEQFF
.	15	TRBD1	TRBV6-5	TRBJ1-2	TGTGCCAGCAGTGGACAGGTCATGAGGTATCATGGCTGCACCTTC	CASSGQVMRYHGCTF
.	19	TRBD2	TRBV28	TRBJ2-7	TGTGCCAGCAGTTTATCCCTCCGGACTAGCGGGAGCCCCCCCTACGAGCAGTACTTC	CASSLSLRTSGSPPYEQYF
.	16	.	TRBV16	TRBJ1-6	TGTGCCAGCAGCCTACACCGGTCAGGGACGGGTTCACCCCTCCACTTT	CASSLHRSGTGSPLHF
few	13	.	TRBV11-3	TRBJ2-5	TGTGCCAGCAGCTTAGGCTTTCAAGAGACCCAGTACTTC	CASSLGFQETQYF
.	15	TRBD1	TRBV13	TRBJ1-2	TGTGCCAGCAGCTTAGAGAGGGGGCAGTTTGACGGCTACACCTTC	CASSLERGQFDGYTF
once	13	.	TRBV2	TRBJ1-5	TGTGCCAGCACAGGGTTGGGCAATCAGCCCCAGCATTTT	CASTGLGNQPQHF
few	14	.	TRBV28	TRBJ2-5	TGTGCCGCGGCGGGGCAGAACAGCCAAGAGACCCAGTACTTC	CAAAGQNSQETQYF
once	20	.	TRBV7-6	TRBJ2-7	TGTGCCAGCAGCTTAATTAGTTCGGGGATTTCGACGGGGAAAGACTACGAGCAGTACTTC	CASSLISSGISTGKDYEQYF
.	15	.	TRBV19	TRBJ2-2	TGTGCCACCCAAAGGGGGGGAGCGAACACCGGGGAGCTGTTTTTT	CATQRGGANTGELFF
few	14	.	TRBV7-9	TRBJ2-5	TGTGCCAGCAGGCTCCGGGACTCCGAAGAGACCCAGTACTTC	CASRLRDSEETQYF
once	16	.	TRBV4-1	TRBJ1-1	TGCGCCAGCAGGGCGACAGGACGAAAAAACTGGCCTGAAGCTTTCTTT	CASRATGRKNWPEAFF
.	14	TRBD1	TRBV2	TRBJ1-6	TGTGCCAGCAGTAAGACAGGGGGCGGTTCACCCCTCCACTTT	CASSKTGGGSPLHF
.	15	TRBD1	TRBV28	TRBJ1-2	TGTGCCAGCAGTAGCGCATCACAGGGGGCAGGTGGCTACACCTTC	CASSSASQGAGGYTF
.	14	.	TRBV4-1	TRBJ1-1	TGCGCCAGCAGCCCGTTGGGATTAAACACTGAAGCTTTCTTT	CASSPLGLNTEAFF
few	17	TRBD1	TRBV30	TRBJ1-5	TGTGCCTGGAGTCGCAAAGGGACAGCAGAAAGCAATCAGCCCCAGCATTTT	CAWSRKGTAESNQPQHF
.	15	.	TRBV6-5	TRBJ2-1	TGTGCCAGCAGTTATGGCGTCAGTACCTACAATGAGCAGTTCTTC	CASSYGVSTYNEQFF
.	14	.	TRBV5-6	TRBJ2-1	TGTGCCAGCAGCTTTTACCAACAGGGAGCTGAGCAGTTCTTC	CASSFYQQGAEQFF
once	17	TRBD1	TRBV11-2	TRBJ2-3	TGTGCCAGCACCTACTCCCTAGGGGACAGGACCACAGATACGCAGTATTTT	CASTYSLGDRTTDTQYF
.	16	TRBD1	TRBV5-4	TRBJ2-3	TGTGCCAGCAGCTTGTTGGTAGGACAGGAAACAGATACGCAGTATTTT	CASSLLVGQETDTQYF
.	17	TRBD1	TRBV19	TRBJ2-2	TGTGCCAGTAGTACAAAAGACAGGGCCGCGAACACCGGGGAGCTGTTTTTT	CASSTKDRAANTGELFF